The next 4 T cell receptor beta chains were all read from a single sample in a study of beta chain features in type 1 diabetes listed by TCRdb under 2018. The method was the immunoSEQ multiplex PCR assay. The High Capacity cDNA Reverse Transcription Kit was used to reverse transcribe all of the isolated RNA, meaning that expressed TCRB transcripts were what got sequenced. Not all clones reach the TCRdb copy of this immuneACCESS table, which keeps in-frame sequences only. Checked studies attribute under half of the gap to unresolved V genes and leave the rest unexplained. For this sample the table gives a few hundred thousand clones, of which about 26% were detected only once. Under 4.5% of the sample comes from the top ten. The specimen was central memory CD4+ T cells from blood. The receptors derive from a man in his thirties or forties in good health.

The CDR3 here is CASSLGDSQETQYF. The DNA for the CDR3 is TGCGCCAGCAGCTTGGGGGACTCGCAAGAGACCCAGTACTTC. The chain combines TRBV5-1 with TRBJ2-5; D might be TRBD2 (6 bases). From germline, CDR1 is SGHRS and CDR2 YFSETQ. The CDR3 has 14 amino acids. V shed 0 bases and J shed 2 bases, with 8 bases lying between them.

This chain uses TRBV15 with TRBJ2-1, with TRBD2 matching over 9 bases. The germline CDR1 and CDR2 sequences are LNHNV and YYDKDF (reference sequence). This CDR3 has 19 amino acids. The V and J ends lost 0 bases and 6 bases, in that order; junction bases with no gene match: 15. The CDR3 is CATSRDIISGGRGFNEQFF. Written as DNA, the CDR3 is TGTGCCACCAGCAGAGATATCATTAGTGGCGGGAGGGGGTTCAATGAGCAGTTCTTC.

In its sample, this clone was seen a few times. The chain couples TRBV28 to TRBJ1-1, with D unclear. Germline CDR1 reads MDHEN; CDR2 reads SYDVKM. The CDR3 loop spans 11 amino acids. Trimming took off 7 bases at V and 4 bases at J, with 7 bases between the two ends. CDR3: CASIAGTEAFF. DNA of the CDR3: TGTGCCAGCATCGCGGGCACTGAAGCTTTCTTT.

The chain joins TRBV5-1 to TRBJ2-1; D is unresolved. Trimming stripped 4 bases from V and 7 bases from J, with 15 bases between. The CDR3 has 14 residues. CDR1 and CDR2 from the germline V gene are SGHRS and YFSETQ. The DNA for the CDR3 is TGCGCCAGCAGCGTCGGGCTGGAGTCAAATGAGCAGTTCTTC. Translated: CASSVGLESNEQFF. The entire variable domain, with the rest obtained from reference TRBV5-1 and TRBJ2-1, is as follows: KAGVTQTPRYLIKTRGQQVTLSCSPISGHRSVSWYQQTPGQGLQFLFEYFSETQRNKGNFPGRFSGRQFSNSRSEMNVSTLELGDSALYLCASSVGLESNEQFFGPGTRLTVL.